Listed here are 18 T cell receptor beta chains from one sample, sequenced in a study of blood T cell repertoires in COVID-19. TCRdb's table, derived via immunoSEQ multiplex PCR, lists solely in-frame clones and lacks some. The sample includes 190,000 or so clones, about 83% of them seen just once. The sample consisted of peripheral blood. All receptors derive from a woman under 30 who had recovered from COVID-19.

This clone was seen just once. The CDR3 sequence is CASSQAEGANTEAFF. The CDR3 region has the DNA TGCGCCAGCAGCCAAGCAGAGGGTGCGAACACTGAAGCTTTCTTT. The J gene is TRBJ1-1, the V gene TRBV4-1; D remains unclear. V was cut by 1 base and J by 1 base, with 10 bases left in between. The CDR3 runs 15 residues. Germline V lookup: CDR1 MGHRA, CDR2 YSYEKL.

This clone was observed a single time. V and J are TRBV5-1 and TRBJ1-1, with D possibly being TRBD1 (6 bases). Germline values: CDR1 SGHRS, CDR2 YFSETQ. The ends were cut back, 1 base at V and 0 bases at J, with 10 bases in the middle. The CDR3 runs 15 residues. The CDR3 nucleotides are TGCGCCAGCAGCTTGATCGGACAGTTGAACACTGAAGCTTTCTTT. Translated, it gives CASSLIGQLNTEAFF. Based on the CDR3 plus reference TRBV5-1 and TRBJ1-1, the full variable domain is KAGVTQTPRYLIKTRGQQVTLSCSPISGHRSVSWYQQTPGQGLQFLFEYFSETQRNKGNFPGRFSGRQFSNSRSEMNVSTLELGDSALYLCASSLIGQLNTEAFFGQGTRLTVV.

The CDR3 protein is CASSSQPGLPDTQYF. The CDR3 nucleotides read TGTGCCAGCAGTTCACAACCGGGACTGCCAGATACGCAGTATTTT. The V and J genes are TRBV7-9 and TRBJ2-3; possible D gene TRBD2, 6 bases. The CDR3 contains 15 residues. V was shortened by 6 bases and J by 4 bases, with 17 bases between the two germline ends. Germline V gene data show CDR1 as SEHNR and CDR2 as FQNEAQ (reference sequence).

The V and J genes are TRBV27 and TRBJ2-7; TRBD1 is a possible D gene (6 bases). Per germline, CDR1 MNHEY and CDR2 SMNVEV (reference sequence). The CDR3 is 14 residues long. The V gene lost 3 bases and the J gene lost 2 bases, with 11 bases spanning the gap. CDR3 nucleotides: TGTGCCAGCAGTTTCCAGGGGCGTCCCTACGAGCAGTACTTC. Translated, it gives CASSFQGRPYEQYF.

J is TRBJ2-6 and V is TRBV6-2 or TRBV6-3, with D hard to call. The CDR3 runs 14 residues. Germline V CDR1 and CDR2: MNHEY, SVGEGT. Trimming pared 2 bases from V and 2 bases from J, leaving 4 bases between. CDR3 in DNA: TGTGCCAGCAGTTACGCGGCTGGGGCCAACGTCCTGACTTTC. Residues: CASSYAAGANVLTF.

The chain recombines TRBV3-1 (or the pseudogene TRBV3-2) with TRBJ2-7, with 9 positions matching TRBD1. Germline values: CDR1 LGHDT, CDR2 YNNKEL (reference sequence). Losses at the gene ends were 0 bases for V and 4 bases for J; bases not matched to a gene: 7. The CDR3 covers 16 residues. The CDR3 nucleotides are TGTGCCAGCAGCCAAGATCCCGGGACAGGGCTGTACGAGCAGTACTTC. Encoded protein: CASSQDPGTGLYEQYF.

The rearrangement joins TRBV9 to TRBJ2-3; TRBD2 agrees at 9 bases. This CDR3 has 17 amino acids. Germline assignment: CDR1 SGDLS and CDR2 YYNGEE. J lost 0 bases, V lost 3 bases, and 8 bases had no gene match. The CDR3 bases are TGTGCCAGCAGCGAGACTAGCGGTGGGGCTAGCACAGATACGCAGTATTTT. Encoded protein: CASSETSGGASTDTQYF.

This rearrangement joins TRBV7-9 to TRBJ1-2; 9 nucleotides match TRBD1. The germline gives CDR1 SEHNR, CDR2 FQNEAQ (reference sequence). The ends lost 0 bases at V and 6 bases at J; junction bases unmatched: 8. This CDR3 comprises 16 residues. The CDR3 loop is CASSLAGTGNLDGYTF. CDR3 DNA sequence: TGTGCCAGCAGCTTAGCCGGGACAGGGAACTTAGATGGCTACACCTTC.

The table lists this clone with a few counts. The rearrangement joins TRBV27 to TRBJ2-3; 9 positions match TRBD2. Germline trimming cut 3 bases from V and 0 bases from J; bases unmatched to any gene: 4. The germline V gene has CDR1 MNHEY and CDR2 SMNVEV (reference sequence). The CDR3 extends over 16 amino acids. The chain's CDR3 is CASSFRLAASTDTQYF. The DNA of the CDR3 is TGTGCCAGCAGTTTCCGACTAGCGGCTAGCACAGATACGCAGTATTTT.

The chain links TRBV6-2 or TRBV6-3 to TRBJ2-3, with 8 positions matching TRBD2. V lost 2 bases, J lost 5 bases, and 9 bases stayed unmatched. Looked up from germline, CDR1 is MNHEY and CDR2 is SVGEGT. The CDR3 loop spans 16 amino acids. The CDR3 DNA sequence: TGTGCCAGCAGTTACGGCCCGGGGGGGCGTGGAGATACGCAGTATTTT. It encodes CASSYGPGGRGDTQYF.

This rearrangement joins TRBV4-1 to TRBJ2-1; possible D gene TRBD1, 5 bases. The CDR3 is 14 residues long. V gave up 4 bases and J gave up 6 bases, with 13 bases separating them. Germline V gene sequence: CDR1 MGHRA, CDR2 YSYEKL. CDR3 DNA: TGCGCCAGCAGCCCCAGGGATCCGTTCAATGAGCAGTTCTTC. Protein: CASSPRDPFNEQFF.

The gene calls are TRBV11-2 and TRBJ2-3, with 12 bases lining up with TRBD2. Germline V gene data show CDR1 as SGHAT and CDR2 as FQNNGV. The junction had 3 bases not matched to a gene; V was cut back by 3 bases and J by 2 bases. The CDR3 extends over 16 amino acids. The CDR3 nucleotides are TGTGCCAGCAGCTTCGGACTAGCGGGACCCACAGATACGCAGTATTTT. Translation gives CASSFGLAGPTDTQYF.

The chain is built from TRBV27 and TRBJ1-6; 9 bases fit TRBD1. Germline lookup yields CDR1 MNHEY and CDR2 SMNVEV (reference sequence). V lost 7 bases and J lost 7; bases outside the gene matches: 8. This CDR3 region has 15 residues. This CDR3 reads CASTRDREINSPLHF. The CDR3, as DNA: TGTGCCAGCACACGGGACAGGGAAATAAATTCACCCCTCCACTTT.

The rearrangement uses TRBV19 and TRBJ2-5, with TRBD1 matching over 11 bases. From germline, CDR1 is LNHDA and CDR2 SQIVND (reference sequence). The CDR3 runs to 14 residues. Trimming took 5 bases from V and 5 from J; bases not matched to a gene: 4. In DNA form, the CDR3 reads TGTGCCAGTAGTCGGACAGGGGGCTCGGAGACCCAGTACTTC. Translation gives CASSRTGGSETQYF.

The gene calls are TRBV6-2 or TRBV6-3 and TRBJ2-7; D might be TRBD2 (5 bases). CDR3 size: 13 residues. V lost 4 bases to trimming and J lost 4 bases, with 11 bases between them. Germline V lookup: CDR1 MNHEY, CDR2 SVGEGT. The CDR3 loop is CASSWVGLYEQYF. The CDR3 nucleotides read TGTGCCAGCAGTTGGGTCGGACTTTACGAGCAGTACTTC.

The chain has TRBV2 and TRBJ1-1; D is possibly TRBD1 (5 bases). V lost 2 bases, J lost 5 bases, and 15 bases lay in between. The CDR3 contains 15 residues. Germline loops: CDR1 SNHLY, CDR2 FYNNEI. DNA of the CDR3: TGTGCCAGCAGTGAATGGCTCAGGGTAGGTACTGAAGCTTTCTTT. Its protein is CASSEWLRVGTEAFF.

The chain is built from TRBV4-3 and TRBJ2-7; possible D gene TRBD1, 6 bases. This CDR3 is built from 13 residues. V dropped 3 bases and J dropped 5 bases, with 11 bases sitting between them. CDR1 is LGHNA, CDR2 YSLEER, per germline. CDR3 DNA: TGCGCCAGCAGCCAGAAAACAGGGAACGAGCAGTACTTC. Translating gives CASSQKTGNEQYF.

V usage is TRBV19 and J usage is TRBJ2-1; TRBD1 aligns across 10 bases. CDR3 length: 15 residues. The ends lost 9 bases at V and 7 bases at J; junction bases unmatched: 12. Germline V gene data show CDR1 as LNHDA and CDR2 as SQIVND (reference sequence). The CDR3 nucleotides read TGTGCCAGCGAAAGAACGGGACAGGGGAGGAATGAGCAGTTCTTC. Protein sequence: CASERTGQGRNEQFF.